Following are 21 T cell receptor beta chains from one sample sequenced in a study of CD8+ T cells in alopecia areata. Extracted RNA was reverse transcribed into cDNA, the sequencing template. Sequencing was performed with immunoSEQ multiplex PCR; in TCRdb, only in-frame clones are kept and a portion is missing. This sample has 110,000 to 150,000 clones, with roughly 60% found just once. Sequenced: CD8+ T cells sorted from blood. The origin of the receptors is a human donor in good health.

This rearrangement joins TRBV25-1 to TRBJ2-5; D is perhaps TRBD1 (6 bases). The CDR3 is made up of 13 amino acids. Trimming took off 3 bases at V and 1 base at J, with 6 bases between the two ends. Germline CDR1 reads MGHDK; CDR2 reads SYGVNS. CDR3 nucleotides: TGTGCCAGCAGTGAGGGGGCCCAAGAGACCCAGTACTTC. Amino acid sequence: CASSEGAQETQYF.

This chain connects TRBV28 to TRBJ1-5, with no clear D. V was shortened by 5 bases and J by 11 bases, with 22 bases between the two germline ends. This CDR3 is built from 15 residues. CDR1 and CDR2 from the germline V gene are MDHEN and SYDVKM. The CDR3 sequence is CASSIPGNRPKAQHF. CDR3 DNA: TGTGCCAGCAGTATACCAGGTAACCGACCAAAGGCCCAGCATTTT.

The chain couples TRBV28 to TRBJ1-5, with a weak D call TRBD1 (5 bases). The CDR3 is 13 residues long. Trimming removed 1 base from V and 7 bases from J, with 8 bases in between. The germline V gene has CDR1 MDHEN and CDR2 SYDVKM. This CDR3 is CASSLSGWQPQHF. The CDR3 DNA follows: TGTGCCAGCAGTTTATCAGGGTGGCAGCCCCAGCATTTT.

The rearrangement links TRBV28 to TRBJ1-1, with a tentative D call TRBD1 (6 bases). Germline assignment: CDR1 MDHEN and CDR2 SYDVKM. The ends were cut back, 6 bases at V and 4 bases at J, with 15 bases in the middle. This CDR3 has 14 amino acids. CDR3 loop: CASSIHRERTEAFF. In nucleotides, the CDR3 is TGTGCCAGCAGCATCCACAGGGAACGCACTGAAGCTTTCTTT.

This chain connects TRBV27 to TRBJ2-7; 7 bases are a match to TRBD2. Germline V gene lookup returns CDR1 MNHEY and CDR2 SMNVEV (reference sequence). This CDR3 is 14 amino acids long. Unmatched junction bases numbered 9, after V lost 4 bases and J lost 6 bases. The CDR3 DNA reads TGTGCCAGCAGTTACGCCGGGACTATCGCCGAGCAGTACTTC. As protein: CASSYAGTIAEQYF.

A few counts support this clone. This chain connects TRBV13 to TRBJ2-2; TRBD1 or TRBD2 may be the D gene (5 bases each). The V end lost 6 bases, the J end lost 4 bases, and 18 bases lay between the germline ends. The CDR3 totals 16 residues. Germline CDR1 is PRHDT and CDR2 is FYEKMQ (reference sequence). CDR3 nucleotide sequence: TGTGCCAGCAGGGATAGTGGGGACGGATCCACCGGGGAGCTGTTTTTT. Translating it yields CASRDSGDGSTGELFF.

This clone was counted ten times or more. V and J are TRBV5-6 and TRBJ2-7; 7 bases line up with TRBD1. Germline CDR1 SGHDT, CDR2 YYEEEE. Trimming took 4 bases from V and 4 from J; bases not matched to a gene: 5. This CDR3 spans 13 amino acids. For the CDR3, the DNA is TGTGCCAGCAGCGGACCGGGACAGTACGAGCAGTACTTC. It specifies CASSGPGQYEQYF.

In its sample, this clone was seen a few times. The chain carries TRBV5-6 and TRBJ2-1, with 9 positions matching TRBD2. The CDR3 loop spans 15 amino acids. The germline CDR1 and CDR2 sequences are SGHDT and YYEEEE. J was trimmed by 6 bases and V by 2 bases; bases with no gene match: 6. The CDR3 nucleotides read TGTGCCAGCAGCTTACCGGGACTAGCCCCCAATGAGCAGTTCTTC. Translated, it gives CASSLPGLAPNEQFF.

This clone was observed a handful of times. V gene TRBV29-1 combines with J gene TRBJ2-7; D may be TRBD2 (6 bases). The CDR3 runs to 14 residues. From germline, CDR1 is SQVTM and CDR2 ANQGSEA. The V end was cut by 7 bases, the J end by 4 bases, with 20 bases between. CDR3 residues: CSALLPAGGYEQYF. DNA for the CDR3: TGCAGCGCCCTCCTACCGGCCGGGGGTTACGAGCAGTACTTC.

The chain uses TRBV27 and TRBJ1-5; D is ambiguous. This CDR3 comprises 16 residues. With 5 bases removed from V and 6 bases from J, the gap between germline ends came to 20 bases. Germline-derived CDR1 and CDR2 are MNHEY and SMNVEV (reference sequence). CDR3 in amino acids: CASSPQWAAGGQPQHF. CDR3 bases: TGTGCCAGCAGTCCTCAATGGGCAGCCGGTGGTCAGCCCCAGCATTTT.

The J gene is TRBJ2-7, the V gene TRBV2; no firm D call. Germline lookup yields CDR1 SNHLY and CDR2 FYNNEI. The CDR3 consists of 13 residues. V lost 3 bases to trimming and J lost 1 base, with 7 bases between them. The CDR3 region is CASSDHPSYEQYF. The CDR3, as DNA: TGTGCCAGCAGTGACCACCCTTCCTACGAGCAGTACTTC.

This clone was found a few times. The CDR3 is CASSLGNSYNEQFF. CDR3 DNA sequence: TGCGCCAGCAGCCTTGGGAATTCCTACAATGAGCAGTTCTTC. This chain links TRBV4-1 with TRBJ2-1, with D hard to call. CDR1 and CDR2 from the germline V gene are MGHRA and YSYEKL. Trimming pared 4 bases from V and 1 base from J, leaving 8 bases between. The CDR3 contains 14 residues.

This clone was found once. CDR3 DNA: TGTGCCAGCAGTTTCGGTCCTTATAGCAATCAGCCCCAGCATTTT. Residues: CASSFGPYSNQPQHF. V is TRBV27 and J is TRBJ1-5; D is undetermined. The germline V gene has CDR1 MNHEY and CDR2 SMNVEV (reference sequence). This CDR3 is 15 amino acids long. The germline V and J ends were trimmed by 3 bases and 0 bases, with 9 bases remaining between them.

This clone was picked up a small number of times. The chain employs TRBV7-8 and TRBJ1-5; 7 nucleotides match TRBD1. The CDR3 is 15 residues long. CDR1 is SGHVS, CDR2 FQNEAQ, per germline. Trimming took 5 bases from V and 2 from J; bases not matched to a gene: 6. CDR3 DNA: TGTGCCAGCAGCCCGGGACAGCCTGGCAATCAGCCCCAGCATTTT. Its translation is CASSPGQPGNQPQHF.

The V and J genes are TRBV7-8 and TRBJ2-2, with D uncertain. Germline-derived CDR1 and CDR2 are SGHVS and FQNEAQ. Trimming took off 2 bases at V and 6 bases at J, with 1 base between the two ends. This CDR3 comprises 11 residues. CDR3 loop: CASSLSGELFF. As DNA, the CDR3 is TGTGCCAGCAGCTTATCCGGGGAGCTGTTTTTT.

The chain uses TRBV6-5 and TRBJ2-6, with unresolved D. V was pared by 6 bases and J by 11 bases, with 20 bases between. Germline CDR1 and CDR2: MNHEY and SVGAGI. This CDR3 region has 15 residues. The CDR3 protein is CASSPTLPVDDVLTF. The DNA of the CDR3 is TGTGCCAGCAGCCCCACCCTTCCGGTGGACGACGTCCTGACTTTC.

In this sample, this clone turned up a few times. This rearrangement joins TRBV6-6 to TRBJ1-2; a weak D match, TRBD1 (6 bases). This CDR3 is 14 amino acids long. The V gene's germline CDR1 is MNHNY and CDR2 SVGAGI (reference sequence). V lost 0 bases, J lost 8 bases, and 13 bases lay in between. Here the CDR3 DNA reads TGTGCCAGCAGTTACTCTGGACAGTCAGACGGCTACACCTTC. It is translated as CASSYSGQSDGYTF.

This clone was observed a handful of times. Other DNA sequences of this sample code for an identical CDR3. The chain recombines TRBV29-1 with TRBJ2-3; the D is unclear. CDR3 length: 10 residues. The V and J ends lost 2 bases and 6 bases respectively, with 3 bases between them. Germline-derived CDR1 and CDR2 are SQVTM and ANQGSEA. In DNA, the CDR3 is TGCAGCGTTGAATCGGATACGCAGTATTTT. This sequence encodes CSVESDTQYF.

The chain employs TRBV9 and TRBJ2-1; a possible D gene is TRBD2 (6 bases). The CDR3 is made up of 16 amino acids. Germline CDR1 SGDLS, CDR2 YYNGEE. V gave up 2 bases and J gave up 2 bases, with 14 bases separating them. In DNA form, the CDR3 reads TGTGCCAGCAGCGTGATTACTAGCCTTACCTACAATGAGCAGTTCTTC. Residues: CASSVITSLTYNEQFF.

This clone was seen only a few times. The CDR3 coding sequence is TGTGCCACCAGCAGAGACGCAGGGGCGCCCGGGGAGCTGTTTTTT. Translating it yields CATSRDAGAPGELFF. The chain links TRBV15 to TRBJ2-2; D is perhaps TRBD1 (6 bases). This CDR3 is built from 15 residues. CDR1 and CDR2 from the germline V gene are LNHNV and YYDKDF (reference sequence). The V gene lost 0 bases and the J gene lost 6 bases, with 11 bases spanning the gap.

This chain links TRBV27 with TRBJ2-5, with 8 nucleotides matching TRBD1. The CDR3 length is 16 residues. The J segment lost 3 bases and the V segment lost 4 bases, leaving 10 bases of the junction unmatched. Per germline, CDR1 MNHEY and CDR2 SMNVEV (reference sequence). CDR3 region: CASSSIWTGNEETQYF. Here the CDR3 DNA reads TGTGCCAGCAGTTCGATATGGACAGGGAATGAAGAGACCCAGTACTTC.